This T cell receptor beta chain originates from a study of prognosis after radiotherapy for stage I lung cancer. Multiplex PCR in two rounds served to amplify TCR beta CDR3 from genomic DNA. Primers specific to each TRBV and TRBJ gene drove first-round PCR. Using its own MiXCR run on the multiplex PCR reads, TCRdb lists one record per CDR3 protein. The sample yields approximately 23,000 distinct CDR3 sequences, roughly 40% seen once. With 0 bases clipped from V and 5 bases from J, the junction kept 7 bases outside the gene matches. CDR1 and CDR2 from the germline V gene are DFQATT and SNEGSKA (reference sequence). This CDR3 contains 15 residues. This clonotype was seen many times.

This chain uses TRBV20-1 with TRBJ2-5; TRBD2 matches 9 bases. This specimen was PBMCs, taken before or after stereotactic body radiation therapy (not recorded which). The receptor comes from a donor aged 50 or older with non-small cell lung cancer. The CDR3 nucleotides read TGCAGTGCTAGAGAAAGACTAGCGGTTCTGGAGACCCAGTACTTC. Amino acids: CSARERLAVLETQYF.